The 8 T cell receptor beta chains below were found in one sample sequenced in a study of shared clonotypes between healthy human individuals. Clones were read by immunoSEQ multiplex PCR, and TCRdb kept only the in-frame ones, dropping some. The profile covers some 1 million clones, with about three quarters appearing a single time and approximately 1.5% taken by the ten largest. Source material: memory CD4+ T cells sorted from blood. Subset described: CD45RA-negative fraction. These TCRs come from a young man in good health.

The V gene is TRBV19, the J gene TRBJ1-2, with 7 bases identical to TRBD1. Germline V gene lookup returns CDR1 LNHDA and CDR2 SQIVND (reference sequence). Trimming removed 3 bases from V and 2 bases from J; junction bases left unmatched: 12. The CDR3 contains 17 residues. DNA of the CDR3: TGTGCCAGTAGTATCGGTACCGGGACAGCGAACAACTATGGCTACACCTTC. The encoded protein is CASSIGTGTANNYGYTF.

This rearrangement joins TRBV2 to TRBJ2-2; D is ambiguous. Trimming shortened V by 0 bases and J by 4 bases, and 6 bases separated the two germline ends. CDR3 size: 14 residues. Germline assignment: CDR1 SNHLY and CDR2 FYNNEI. This CDR3 reads CASSEASGTGELFF. The CDR3 nucleotides are TGTGCCAGCAGTGAAGCTAGTGGCACCGGGGAGCTGTTTTTT.

The chain has TRBV6-1 and TRBJ1-3; D ambiguous. Trimming stripped 6 bases from V and 0 bases from J, with 12 bases between. CDR3 length: 15 amino acids. In germline, CDR1 is MNHNS, CDR2 SASEGT. DNA of the CDR3: TGTGCCAGCAGGCCCACTTGGACCTCTGGAAACACCATATATTTT. As protein: CASRPTWTSGNTIYF.

The DNA of the CDR3 is TGCGCCAGCAGCTATGGGACAGGGGGCCGAGATACGCAGTATTTT. Translating it yields CASSYGTGGRDTQYF. The chain carries TRBV5-1 and TRBJ2-3; 12 bases fit TRBD1. The CDR3 loop spans 15 amino acids. In germline, CDR1 is SGHRS, CDR2 YFSETQ. V shed 3 bases and J 5 bases; nucleotides not matched to a gene: 4. The variable domain in full, with the rest retrieved from reference TRBV5-1 and TRBJ2-3, is KAGVTQTPRYLIKTRGQQVTLSCSPISGHRSVSWYQQTPGQGLQFLFEYFSETQRNKGNFPGRFSGRQFSNSRSEMNVSTLELGDSALYLCASSYGTGGRDTQYFGPGTRLTVL.

This chain uses TRBV18 with TRBJ2-3, with no clear D. Looked up from germline, CDR1 is KGHSH and CDR2 is LQKENI. This CDR3 region has 15 residues. The ends were cut back, 2 bases at V and 0 bases at J, with 9 bases in the middle. CDR3 sequence: CASSPGYISTDTQYF. The CDR3, as DNA: TGTGCCAGCTCACCAGGCTATATTAGCACAGATACGCAGTATTTT.

This rearrangement joins TRBV27 to TRBJ1-6; TRBD1 is a possible D gene (5 bases). V gave up 6 bases and J gave up 7 bases, with 13 bases separating them. The CDR3 is 14 amino acids. Germline-derived CDR1 and CDR2 are MNHEY and SMNVEV (reference sequence). The CDR3 DNA reads as TGTGCCAGCAGGTTCGGCAGGGCAAATTCACCCCTCCACTTT. Amino acid sequence: CASRFGRANSPLHF.

This rearrangement joins TRBV7-2 to TRBJ2-7, with D possibly TRBD2 on 7 matching bases. V was shortened by 6 bases and J by 0 bases, with 15 bases between the two germline ends. The CDR3 has 15 residues. Per germline, CDR1 SGHTA and CDR2 FQGNSA. The chain's CDR3 is CASRQGRGVSYEQYF. In nucleotides, the CDR3 is TGTGCCAGCAGACAGGGACGGGGGGTCTCCTACGAGCAGTACTTC.

This clone was observed many times. The chain uses TRBV19 and TRBJ1-5; D is ambiguous. Trimming removed 1 base from V and 0 bases from J, with 7 bases in between. Looked up from germline, CDR1 is LNHDA and CDR2 is SQIVND (reference sequence). This CDR3 has 15 residues. In DNA form, the CDR3 reads TGTGCCAGTAGTATAGTGGATAATAGCAATCAGCCCCAGCATTTT. Amino acid sequence: CASSIVDNSNQPQHF.